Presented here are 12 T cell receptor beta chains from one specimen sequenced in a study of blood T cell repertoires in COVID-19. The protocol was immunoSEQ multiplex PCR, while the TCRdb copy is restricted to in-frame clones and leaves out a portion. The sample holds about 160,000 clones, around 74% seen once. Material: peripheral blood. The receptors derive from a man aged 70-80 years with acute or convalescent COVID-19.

CDR3 residues: CASSIGTSGTYNEQFF. The CDR3 bases are TGTGCCAGTAGTATAGGCACTAGCGGAACCTACAATGAGCAGTTCTTC. The genes are TRBV19 and TRBJ2-1; 8 nucleotides line up with TRBD2. The CDR3 length is 16 residues. CDR1 is LNHDA, CDR2 SQIVND, per germline (reference sequence). With V trimmed by 1 base and J by 2 bases, 4 bases remained unmatched. The whole variable domain, filled in from reference TRBV19 and TRBJ2-1, reads DGGITQSPKYLFRKEGQNVTLSCEQNLNHDAMYWYRQDPGQGLRLIYYSQIVNDFQKGDIAEGYSVSREKKESFPLTVTSAQKNPTAFYLCASSIGTSGTYNEQFFGPGTRLTVL.

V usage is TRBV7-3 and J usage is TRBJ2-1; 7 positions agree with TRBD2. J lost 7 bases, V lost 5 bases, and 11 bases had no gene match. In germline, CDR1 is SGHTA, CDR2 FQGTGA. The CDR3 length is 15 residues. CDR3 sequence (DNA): TGTGCCAGCAGCCCCCAATTAGCGGGTGCGAATGAGCAGTTCTTC. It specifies CASSPQLAGANEQFF.

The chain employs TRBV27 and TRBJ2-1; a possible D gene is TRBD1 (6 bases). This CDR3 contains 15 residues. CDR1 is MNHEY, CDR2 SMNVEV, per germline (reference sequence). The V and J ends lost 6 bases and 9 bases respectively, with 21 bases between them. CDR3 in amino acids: CASSPDSPSRGEQFF. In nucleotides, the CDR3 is TGTGCCAGCAGCCCGGACTCTCCTAGCAGGGGTGAGCAGTTCTTC.

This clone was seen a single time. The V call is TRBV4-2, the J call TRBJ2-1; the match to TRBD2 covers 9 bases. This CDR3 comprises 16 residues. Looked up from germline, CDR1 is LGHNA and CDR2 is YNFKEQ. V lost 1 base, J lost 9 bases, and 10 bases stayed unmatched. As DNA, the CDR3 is TGTGCCAGCAGCCAAGTACCGGGACTAGCTATTGTTGAGCAGTTCTTC. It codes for CASSQVPGLAIVEQFF.

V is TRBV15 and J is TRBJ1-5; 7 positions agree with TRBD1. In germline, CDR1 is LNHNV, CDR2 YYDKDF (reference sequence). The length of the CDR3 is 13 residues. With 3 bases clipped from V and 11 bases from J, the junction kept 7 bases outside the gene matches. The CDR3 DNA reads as TGTGCCACCAGCAGTATCCGACAGGGAGCCCAGCATTTT. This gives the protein CATSSIRQGAQHF. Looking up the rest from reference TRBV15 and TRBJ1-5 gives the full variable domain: DAMVIQNPRYQVTQFGKPVTLSCSQTLNHNVMYWYQQKSSQAPKLLFHYYDKDFNNEADTPDNFQSRRPNTSFCFLDIRSPGLGDTAMYLCATSSIRQGAQHFGDGTRLSIL.

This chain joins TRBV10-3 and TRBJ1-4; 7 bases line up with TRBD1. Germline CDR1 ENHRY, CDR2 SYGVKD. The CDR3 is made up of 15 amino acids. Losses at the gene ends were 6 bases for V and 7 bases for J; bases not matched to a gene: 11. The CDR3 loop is CAIRPGQSVFEKLFF. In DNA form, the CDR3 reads TGTGCCATCAGACCGGGACAGTCAGTTTTTGAAAAACTGTTTTTT.

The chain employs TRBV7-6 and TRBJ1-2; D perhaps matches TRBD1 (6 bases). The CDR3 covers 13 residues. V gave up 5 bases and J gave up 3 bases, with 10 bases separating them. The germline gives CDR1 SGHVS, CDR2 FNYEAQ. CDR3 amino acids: CASSLRTDYGYTF. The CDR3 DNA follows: TGTGCCAGCAGCCTACGGACAGACTATGGCTACACCTTC. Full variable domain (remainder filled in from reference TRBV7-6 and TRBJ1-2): GAGVSQSPRYKVTKRGQDVALRCDPISGHVSLYWYRQALGQGPEFLTYFNYEAQQDKSGLPNDRFSAERPEGSISTLTIQRTEQRDSAMYRCASSLRTDYGYTFGSGTRLTVV.

The CDR3 here is CASSYSYEQYF. The CDR3 bases are TGTGCCAGCAGCTACTCCTACGAGCAGTACTTC. The chain links TRBV3-1 (or the pseudogene TRBV3-2) to TRBJ2-7; D ambiguous. The V end was cut by 5 bases, the J end by 0 bases, with 2 bases between. Germline-derived CDR1 and CDR2 are LGHDT and YNNKEL (reference sequence). This CDR3 has 11 amino acids.

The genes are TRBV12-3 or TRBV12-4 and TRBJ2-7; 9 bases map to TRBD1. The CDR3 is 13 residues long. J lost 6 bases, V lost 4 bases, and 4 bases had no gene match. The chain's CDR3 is CASSWRQGGEQYF. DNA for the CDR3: TGTGCCAGCAGTTGGAGACAGGGGGGCGAGCAGTACTTC.

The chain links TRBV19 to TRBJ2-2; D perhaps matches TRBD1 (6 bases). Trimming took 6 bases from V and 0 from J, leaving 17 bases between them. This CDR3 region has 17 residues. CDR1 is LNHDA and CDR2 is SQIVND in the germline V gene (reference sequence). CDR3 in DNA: TGTGCCAGTAGCCCGGACAGACCGCCTGCGAACACCGGGGAGCTGTTTTTT. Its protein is CASSPDRPPANTGELFF.

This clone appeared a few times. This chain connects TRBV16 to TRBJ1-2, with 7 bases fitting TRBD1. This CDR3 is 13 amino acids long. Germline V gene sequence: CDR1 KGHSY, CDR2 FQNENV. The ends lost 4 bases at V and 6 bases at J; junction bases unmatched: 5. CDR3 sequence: CASSLRDSNGYTF. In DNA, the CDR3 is TGTGCCAGCAGCCTACGGGACAGTAATGGCTACACCTTC.

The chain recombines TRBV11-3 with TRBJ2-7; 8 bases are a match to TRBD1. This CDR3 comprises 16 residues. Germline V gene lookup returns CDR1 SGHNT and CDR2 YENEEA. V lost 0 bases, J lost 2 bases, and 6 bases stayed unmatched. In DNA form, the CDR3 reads TGTGCCAGCAGCTTAGACCGGGGACAGGCGACCTACGAGCAGTACTTC. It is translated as CASSLDRGQATYEQYF.